Presented here are 26 T cell receptor beta chains from one specimen sequenced in a study of shared clonotypes between healthy human individuals (dated by TCRdb to 2020 to 2022). The library was produced with the immunoSEQ multiplex PCR assay. Imported from immuneACCESS, the table was reduced by TCRdb to in-frame sequences with V and J called. These copies leave out some clones; in studies compared against another copy, an unresolved V gene accounts for under half, and the cause of the remainder is not known. Here the sample has fewer than 500,000 clones; about 80% occur a single time. Around 12% of the sample is in the top ten clones. Sequenced sample: PBMCs. The receptors come from a middle-aged woman in good health. Some clones in this sample may be carry-over from other donors' samples.

The chain combines TRBV28 with TRBJ1-5; a possible D gene is TRBD1 (5 bases). This CDR3 comprises 15 residues. From germline, CDR1 is MDHEN and CDR2 SYDVKM. Trimming removed 2 bases from V and 2 bases from J, with 10 bases in between. The CDR3 spells CASSLGGGGNQPQHF. CDR3 nucleotide sequence: TGTGCCAGCAGTTTAGGGGGAGGGGGCAATCAGCCCCAGCATTTT.

The CDR3 sequence: CASAAGSQETQYF. In DNA, the CDR3 is TGTGCCAGCGCGGCCGGGAGCCAAGAGACCCAGTACTTC. The V and J genes are TRBV7-3 and TRBJ2-5, with a possible D match to TRBD2 (6 bases). The CDR3 contains 13 residues. V was pared by 8 bases and J by 1 base, with 11 bases between. Germline CDR1 and CDR2: SGHTA and FQGTGA.

The CDR3 is CASRSGDSLNEKLFF. DNA of the CDR3: TGTGCCAGCAGATCCGGGGACAGCCTTAATGAAAAACTGTTTTTT. The chain recombines TRBV28 with TRBJ1-4; 7 nucleotides align to TRBD1. The CDR3 runs 15 residues. V lost 6 bases and J lost 4; bases outside the gene matches: 8. The germline gives CDR1 MDHEN, CDR2 SYDVKM.

This clone was observed once. J is TRBJ1-4 and V is TRBV25-1; no definite D call. Per germline, CDR1 MGHDK and CDR2 SYGVNS. The V end lost 1 base, the J end lost 7 bases, and 16 bases lay between the germline ends. This CDR3 spans 16 amino acids. CDR3 loop: CASSEFYQAGSEKLFF. The DNA for the CDR3 is TGTGCCAGCAGTGAATTCTATCAGGCGGGTTCTGAAAAACTGTTTTTT. Full variable domain (outside the CDR3, taken from reference TRBV25-1 and TRBJ1-4): EADIYQTPRYLVIGTGKKITLECSQTMGHDKMYWYQQDPGMELHLIHYSYGVNSTEKGDLSSESTVSRIRTEHFPLTLESARPSHTSQYLCASSEFYQAGSEKLFFGSGTQLSVL.

V is TRBV7-2 and J is TRBJ2-3, with D unclear. The CDR3 consists of 15 residues. CDR1 is SGHTA, CDR2 FQGNSA, per germline. V was clipped by 1 base and J by 1 base, with 9 bases between them. The CDR3 is CASSLGHPGTDTQYF. The CDR3 bases are TGTGCCAGCAGCTTAGGGCACCCGGGCACAGATACGCAGTATTTT.

V gene TRBV30 combines with J gene TRBJ1-5, with 7 nucleotides matching TRBD1. The germline CDR1 and CDR2 sequences are GTSNPN and SVGIG (reference sequence). CDR3 length equals 15 residues. J was trimmed by 3 bases and V by 2 bases; bases with no gene match: 7. As DNA, the CDR3 is TGTGCCTGGAGTTCGGGAGGGGGCGTCAATCAGCCCCAGCATTTT. Amino acids: CAWSSGGGVNQPQHF.

This clone is a singleton in its sample. The rearrangement uses TRBV2 and TRBJ2-5; TRBD2 agrees at 7 bases. V was pared by 6 bases and J by 7 bases, with 11 bases of the junction left unmatched. The CDR3 sequence is 14 residues long. The germline V gene encodes CDR1 SNHLY and CDR2 FYNNEI. The CDR3, as DNA: TGTGCCAGCAGAGAACGACTAGCTAGTGGGACCCAGTACTTC. Its protein product is CASRERLASGTQYF.

The chain carries TRBV18 and TRBJ2-5; 15 bases agree with TRBD2. The DNA end is a closer match to TRBJ2-7, so the J assignment may be wrong. Germline-derived CDR1 and CDR2 are KGHSH and LQKENI. The CDR3 is 16 amino acids. Written as DNA, the CDR3 is TGTGCCAGCTCACCGGGACTAGCGGGAGGAACCTACGAGCAGTACTTC. The encoded protein is CASSPGLAGGTYEQYF.

The chain couples TRBV11-2 to TRBJ1-1; the D gene is possibly TRBD1 (5 bases). This CDR3 spans 13 amino acids. Per germline, CDR1 SGHAT and CDR2 FQNNGV. The V gene lost 5 bases and the J gene lost 6 bases, with 13 bases spanning the gap. This CDR3 is CASSLQGRAEAFF. CDR3 DNA: TGTGCCAGCAGCCTTCAGGGACGGGCTGAAGCTTTCTTT.

J is TRBJ2-1 and V is TRBV25-1; D may be TRBD2 (5 bases). Germline CDR1 reads MGHDK; CDR2 reads SYGVNS. The V end lost 3 bases, the J end lost 5 bases, and 11 bases lay between the germline ends. The CDR3 runs 14 residues. CDR3 sequence (DNA): TGTGCCAGCAGTGATAGGAGGTTTAACAATGAGCAGTTCTTC. It yields the protein CASSDRRFNNEQFF.

V gene TRBV4-2 combines with J gene TRBJ2-5, with 14 bases lining up with TRBD2. With 4 bases clipped from V and 2 bases from J, the junction kept 9 bases outside the gene matches. The CDR3 is made up of 18 amino acids. CDR1 LGHNA and CDR2 YNFKEQ come from the germline V gene. In DNA form, the CDR3 reads TGTGCCAGCAGCCCGCGACTAGCGGGAGGGCCGGTGCAAGAGACCCAGTACTTC. It encodes CASSPRLAGGPVQETQYF.

This clone has just one count. The rearrangement joins TRBV7-3 to TRBJ2-5; 7 bases agree with TRBD2. V dropped 6 bases and J dropped 2; count of bases not matched to a gene: 12. This CDR3 is built from 16 residues. Germline V gene data show CDR1 as SGHTA and CDR2 as FQGTGA. The CDR3 nucleotides read TGTGCCAGCAGTCCTAATAGCGGGCAAGGACAAGAGACCCAGTACTTC. It specifies CASSPNSGQGQETQYF.

The chain is built from TRBV28 and TRBJ2-1; maybe TRBD1 (5 bases). Looked up from germline, CDR1 is MDHEN and CDR2 is SYDVKM. V dropped 6 bases and J dropped 3 bases, with 15 bases sitting between them. The CDR3 covers 15 residues. CDR3 sequence reads: CASSSTGNHYNEQFF. Here the CDR3 DNA reads TGTGCCAGCAGCTCCACAGGCAACCACTACAATGAGCAGTTCTTC.

This chain uses TRBV5-1 with TRBJ1-4; D uncertain. This CDR3 contains 14 residues. Looked up from germline, CDR1 is SGHRS and CDR2 is YFSETQ. The V end lost 4 bases, the J end lost 8 bases, and 15 bases lay between the germline ends. CDR3 residues: CASSTGRVGEKLFF. CDR3 nucleotides: TGCGCCAGCAGCACCGGCCGGGTTGGGGAAAAACTGTTTTTT. The whole variable domain, filled in from reference TRBV5-1 and TRBJ1-4, reads KAGVTQTPRYLIKTRGQQVTLSCSPISGHRSVSWYQQTPGQGLQFLFEYFSETQRNKGNFPGRFSGRQFSNSRSEMNVSTLELGDSALYLCASSTGRVGEKLFFGSGTQLSVL.

This clone was seen a few times. The V gene is TRBV6-1, the J gene TRBJ1-2; D is unclear. V was trimmed by 0 bases and J by 6 bases, leaving 8 bases between them. The germline CDR1 and CDR2 sequences are MNHNS and SASEGT. The CDR3 contains 13 residues. The CDR3 nucleotides read TGTGCCAGCAGTGAAGCGTGGCAGGATGGCTACACCTTC. This sequence encodes CASSEAWQDGYTF.

CDR3 sequence reads: CASSLLAGSETQYF. The DNA of the CDR3 is TGTGCCAGCAGCTTGTTAGCCGGATCGGAGACCCAGTACTTC. V and J are TRBV5-6 and TRBJ2-5; D unclear. With 1 base removed from V and 5 bases from J, the gap between germline ends came to 12 bases. Germline V lookup: CDR1 SGHDT, CDR2 YYEEEE. The CDR3 contains 14 residues.

The chain combines TRBV21-1 with TRBJ2-2; TRBD1 is the table's D call, not checked against the DNA. TRBV21-1 is listed as a pseudogene. The CDR3 loop spans 16 amino acids. CDR3 in amino acids: CASRKTYTGLTGELFF. CDR3 DNA: TGTGCCAGCAGAAAGACCTACACAGGCTTGACCGGGGAGCTGTTTTTT.

This clone was seen only a few times. The chain combines TRBV2 with TRBJ1-2; TRBD1 agrees at 7 bases. Trimming at V came to 5 bases and at J to 7 bases, leaving 10 bases not matched to a gene. In germline, CDR1 is SNHLY, CDR2 FYNNEI. CDR3 size: 14 residues. The CDR3 region is CASSLGQDLSGYTF. The CDR3, as DNA: TGTGCCAGCAGTCTAGGACAGGATCTTTCTGGCTACACCTTC.

The genes are TRBV5-1 and TRBJ2-1; D is ambiguous. This CDR3 is built from 12 residues. Trimming removed 5 bases from V and 12 bases from J, with 15 bases in between. CDR1 and CDR2 from the germline V gene are SGHRS and YFSETQ. CDR3 amino acids: CASRPEGRLQFF. Here the CDR3 DNA reads TGCGCCAGCAGGCCCGAAGGACGTTTGCAGTTCTTC.

The V and J genes are TRBV2 and TRBJ2-1; 8 nucleotides match TRBD2. The ends lost 7 bases at V and 4 bases at J; junction bases unmatched: 3. Germline V CDR1 and CDR2: SNHLY, FYNNEI. This CDR3 region has 13 residues. This chain's CDR3 is CASKAGVYNEQFF. CDR3 DNA sequence: TGTGCCAGCAAAGCGGGAGTTTACAATGAGCAGTTCTTC.

The J gene is TRBJ1-5, the V gene TRBV28, with a weak D call TRBD1 (6 bases). Trimming took 11 bases from V and 4 from J, leaving 15 bases between them. This CDR3 is built from 13 residues. The germline gives CDR1 MDHEN, CDR2 SYDVKM. The CDR3 region is CAGQDSGNQPQHF. CDR3 coding DNA: TGTGCCGGCCAGGACAGCGGAAATCAGCCCCAGCATTTT.

The chain uses TRBV18 and TRBJ1-6; no definite D call. CDR1 and CDR2 (germline): KGHSH, LQKENI. This CDR3 spans 17 amino acids. V lost 3 bases and J 5 bases, leaving 17 bases between the germline ends. Here the CDR3 reads CASSPPVWTINNSPLHF. DNA of the CDR3: TGTGCCAGCTCACCTCCGGTCTGGACGATAAATAATTCACCCCTCCACTTT.

The gene calls are TRBV7-9 and TRBJ2-3; D uncertain. The CDR3 sequence is 15 residues long. CDR1 is SEHNR, CDR2 FQNEAQ, per germline (reference sequence). With 2 bases removed from V and 1 base from J, the gap between germline ends came to 10 bases. The CDR3 spells CASSLKRVGTDTQYF. CDR3 sequence (DNA): TGTGCCAGCAGCTTAAAAAGGGTAGGCACAGATACGCAGTATTTT.

V gene TRBV27 combines with J gene TRBJ2-2, with D perhaps matching TRBD1 (5 bases). The CDR3 totals 15 residues. Germline CDR1 and CDR2: MNHEY and SMNVEV (reference sequence). V lost 3 bases and J lost 3, with 11 bases in between. CDR3 DNA sequence: TGTGCCAGCAGTTTCCGCCCAGGGTACACCGGGGAGCTGTTTTTT. Its protein is CASSFRPGYTGELFF.

The chain carries TRBV20-1 and TRBJ2-7; the D is unclear. V gave up 8 bases and J gave up 4 bases, with 12 bases separating them. Germline loops: CDR1 DFQATT, CDR2 SNEGSKA (reference sequence). This CDR3 is 11 amino acids long. Here the CDR3 reads CSPATRYEQYF. As DNA, the CDR3 is TGCAGTCCAGCTACGCGATACGAGCAGTACTTC.

This chain joins TRBV6-6 and TRBJ2-1; 10 bases line up with TRBD2. V lost 0 bases and J lost 9; bases outside the gene matches: 8. Germline loops: CDR1 MNHNY, CDR2 SVGAGI (reference sequence). The CDR3 has 16 residues. In DNA, the CDR3 is TGTGCCAGCAGTTACTCGTCGGGACTAGCGTGGGCTGAGCAGTTCTTC. It yields the protein CASSYSSGLAWAEQFF.